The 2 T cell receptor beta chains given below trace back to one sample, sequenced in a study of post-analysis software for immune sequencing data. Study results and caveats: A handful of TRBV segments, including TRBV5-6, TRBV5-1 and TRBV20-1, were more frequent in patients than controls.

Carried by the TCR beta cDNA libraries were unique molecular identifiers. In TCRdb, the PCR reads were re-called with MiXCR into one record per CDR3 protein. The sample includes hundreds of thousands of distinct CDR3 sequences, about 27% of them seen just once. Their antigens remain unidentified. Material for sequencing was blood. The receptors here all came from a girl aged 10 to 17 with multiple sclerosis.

The CDR3 DNA reads TGTGCCAGCAGCCCACCAGGCCGACTAGCGGGGGGAGACAATGAGCAGTACTTC. Encoded protein: CASSPPGRLAGGDNEQYF. The chain employs TRBV7-9 and TRBJ2-5; the match to TRBD2 covers 13 bases. The CDR3 spans 18 residues. The germline gives CDR1 SEHNR, CDR2 FQNEAQ (reference sequence). The V gene end was trimmed by 5 bases and the J gene end by 11 bases; junction bases not matched to a gene: 20.

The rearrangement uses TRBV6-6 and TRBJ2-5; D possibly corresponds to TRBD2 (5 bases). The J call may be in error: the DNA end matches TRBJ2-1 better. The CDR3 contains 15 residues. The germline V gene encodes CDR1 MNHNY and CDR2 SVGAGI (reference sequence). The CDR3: CATYSQADPRETQFF. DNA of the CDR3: TGTGCCACCTACTCCCAAGCAGACCCTAGGGAGACCCAGTTCTTC.